This TCR beta chain was captured by sequencing in a study of blood T cell repertoires in COVID-19. Background on the study: Sites in the United States, Italy and Spain provided acute and convalescent COVID-19 samples. PBMCs, B-cell-depleted T cells, or T cells were the source of the cDNA or gDNA that made up the material.

The CDR3 totals 14 residues. CDR1 is SGHVS and CDR2 is FNYEAQ in the germline V gene. The ends were cut back, 3 bases at V and 0 bases at J, with 6 bases in the middle. Authors' analysis steps: Amplified reference gene primers provided the basis for estimating nucleated cell counts. The table came from immunoSEQ multiplex PCR; TCRdb's copy has only in-frame clones and leaves some out. V and J calls and clone size come straight from that table; D and trimming were deduced from the DNA. Among more than 110,000 clones, over 60% were seen once, and the ten largest hold 9%. The chain carries TRBV7-6 and TRBJ1-3, with D unclear. This clonotype was obtained from a woman in her forties or fifties with active or convalescent COVID-19. The specimen was peripheral blood. CDR3 sequence (DNA): TGTGCCAGCAGCTTGGTCAGCTCTGGAAACACCATATATTTT. Its protein product is CASSLVSSGNTIYF.